This passage covers 15 T cell receptor beta chains from one sample sequenced in a study of T cell responses to AZD1222 COVID-19 vaccine. The table came from immunoSEQ multiplex PCR; TCRdb's copy has only in-frame clones and leaves some out. Counted here are approximately 79,000 clones, 86% occurring once; the ten biggest clones make up approximately 8%. Sequencing was performed on peripheral blood, taken on day 0 of AZD1222 vaccination. All receptors derive from an adult in good health.

The chain employs TRBV14 and TRBJ2-6; D not certain. The germline V gene encodes CDR1 SGHDN and CDR2 FVKESK. With 4 bases removed from V and 1 base from J, the gap between germline ends came to 11 bases. This CDR3 has 16 amino acids. CDR3 coding DNA: TGTGCCAGCAGCCGTTGGGTGGGGTCTGGGGCCAACGTCCTGACTTTC. Encoded protein: CASSRWVGSGANVLTF. Drawing the rest from reference TRBV14 and TRBJ2-6, the complete variable domain is EAGVTQFPSHSVIEKGQTVTLRCDPISGHDNLYWYRRVMGKEIKFLLHFVKESKQDESGMPNNRFLAERTGGTYSTLKVQPAELEDSGVYFCASSRWVGSGANVLTFGAGSRLTVL.

The rearrangement joins TRBV6-5 to TRBJ1-2; no clear D gene. CDR3 length equals 11 residues. Trimming took 7 bases from V and 5 from J, leaving 8 bases between them. From germline, CDR1 is MNHEY and CDR2 SVGAGI. The CDR3 loop reads CASKGGYGYTF. CDR3 nucleotide sequence: TGTGCCAGCAAAGGAGGATATGGCTACACCTTC.

The chain couples TRBV2 to TRBJ2-2; TRBD2 matches at 10 bases. This CDR3 region has 16 residues. The V segment lost 9 bases and the J segment 3 bases; nucleotides outside the gene matches: 10. Germline CDR1 SNHLY, CDR2 FYNNEI. The CDR3 sequence: CARGASGSRYTGELFF. CDR3 sequence (DNA): TGTGCCAGGGGGGCTAGCGGGAGCCGATACACCGGGGAGCTGTTTTTT.

This clone was picked up one time. V usage is TRBV28 and J usage is TRBJ1-4, with 7 nucleotides matching TRBD1. The CDR3 is 14 residues long. The V and J ends lost 6 bases and 8 bases, in that order; junction bases with no gene match: 9. The germline V gene has CDR1 MDHEN and CDR2 SYDVKM. As DNA, the CDR3 is TGTGCCAGCAGCATGACAGGGTTTACGGAAAAACTGTTTTTT. It is translated as CASSMTGFTEKLFF. Filled out from reference TRBV28 and TRBJ1-4, the complete variable domain reads DVKVTQSSRYLVKRTGEKVFLECVQDMDHENMFWYRQDPGLGLRLIYFSYDVKMKEKGDIPEGYSVSREKKERFSLILESASTNQTSMYLCASSMTGFTEKLFFGSGTQLSVL.

This sequence joins TRBV2 and TRBJ2-7; 7 nucleotides align to TRBD2. Germline trimming cut 0 bases from V and 2 bases from J; bases unmatched to any gene: 10. CDR1 is SNHLY, CDR2 FYNNEI, per germline. The CDR3 contains 17 residues. This chain's CDR3 is CASSEALLGTNTYEQYF. Here the CDR3 DNA reads TGTGCCAGCAGTGAAGCGCTTCTAGGGACTAACACCTACGAGCAGTACTTC. Full variable domain (missing parts from reference TRBV2 and TRBJ2-7): EPEVTQTPSHQVTQMGQEVILRCVPISNHLYFYWYRQILGQKVEFLVSFYNNEISEKSEIFDDQFSVERPDGSNFTLKIRSTKLEDSAMYFCASSEALLGTNTYEQYFGPGTRLTVT.

This clone was detected once. This chain uses TRBV4-2 with TRBJ1-5; 8 nucleotides match TRBD1. The CDR3 contains 15 residues. The germline V gene has CDR1 LGHNA and CDR2 YNFKEQ. The J segment lost 6 bases and the V segment lost 0 bases, leaving 4 bases of the junction unmatched. CDR3 sequence reads: CASSQDLRGPQPQHF. In DNA form, the CDR3 reads TGTGCCAGCAGCCAAGATCTCAGGGGGCCTCAGCCCCAGCATTTT.

The CDR3 reads CASSLFDISGAGGETQYF. The CDR3 region has the DNA TGTGCCAGCAGCTTATTCGATATCTCCGGCGCAGGGGGGGAGACCCAGTACTTC. The genes are TRBV7-3 and TRBJ2-5, with a possible D match to TRBD1 (7 bases). CDR3 length: 18 residues. The germline gives CDR1 SGHTA, CDR2 FQGTGA. V was shortened by 2 bases and J by 5 bases, with 24 bases between the two germline ends.

This clone appeared once. The genes are TRBV7-8 and TRBJ2-7; D may be TRBD2 (7 bases). This CDR3 is built from 16 residues. The ends were cut back, 5 bases at V and 5 bases at J, with 22 bases in the middle. The V gene's germline CDR1 is SGHVS and CDR2 FQNEAQ. The CDR3, as DNA: TGTGCCAGCAGCCCCTTTTTTAGGGGGGGATTCGACGAGCAGTACTTC. It codes for CASSPFFRGGFDEQYF. Supplemented by reference TRBV7-8 and TRBJ2-7, the full variable domain reads GAGVSQSPRYKVAKRGQDVALRCDPISGHVSLFWYQQALGQGPEFLTYFQNEAQLDKSGLPSDRFFAERPEGSVSTLKIQRTQQEDSAVYLCASSPFFRGGFDEQYFGPGTRLTVT.

The V call is TRBV7-8, the J call TRBJ2-7; D not resolved. CDR3 length equals 15 residues. The ends were cut back, 4 bases at V and 3 bases at J, with 16 bases in the middle. CDR1 and CDR2 (germline): SGHVS, FQNEAQ. The CDR3 DNA reads TGTGCCAGCAGCTCGTCTCCGCAAGAGAACTACGAGCAGTACTTC. Protein: CASSSSPQENYEQYF. The variable domain in full, with the rest retrieved from reference TRBV7-8 and TRBJ2-7, is GAGVSQSPRYKVAKRGQDVALRCDPISGHVSLFWYQQALGQGPEFLTYFQNEAQLDKSGLPSDRFFAERPEGSVSTLKIQRTQQEDSAVYLCASSSSPQENYEQYFGPGTRLTVT.

This clone is a singleton in its sample. The chain recombines TRBV6-5 with TRBJ1-4, with 10 bases aligning to TRBD1. Trimming took 0 bases from V and 7 from J; bases not matched to a gene: 2. Germline CDR1 reads MNHEY; CDR2 reads SVGAGI. This CDR3 comprises 15 residues. The CDR3 DNA reads as TGTGCCAGCAGTTACTCGGGACAGGGGAGTGAAAAACTGTTTTTT. The encoded protein is CASSYSGQGSEKLFF.

This clone was recorded once. The chain uses TRBV7-5 and TRBJ2-6; the table gives TRBD2 as D, unverified against the DNA. TRBV7-5 is classified as a pseudogene. CDR3 size: 17 residues. CDR3 sequence reads: CVRSCNPLGSGANVLTF. The CDR3 DNA sequence: TGTGTCAGAAGCTGCAACCCCCTAGGCTCTGGGGCCAACGTCCTGACTTTC.

The V gene is TRBV5-4, the J gene TRBJ2-7, with 9 bases matching TRBD1. With V trimmed by 3 bases and J by 2 bases, 3 bases remained unmatched. CDR3 length equals 14 residues. Looked up from germline, CDR1 is SGHNT and CDR2 is YYREEE (reference sequence). CDR3 residues: CASSSDRGAYEQYF. The CDR3 nucleotides are TGTGCCAGCAGCTCGGACAGGGGCGCCTACGAGCAGTACTTC. Filled out from reference TRBV5-4 and TRBJ2-7, the complete variable domain reads ETGVTQSPTHLIKTRGQQVTLRCSSQSGHNTVSWYQQALGQGPQFIFQYYREEENGRGNFPPRFSGLQFPNYSSELNVNALELDDSALYLCASSSDRGAYEQYFGPGTRLTVT.

The V and J genes are TRBV24-1 and TRBJ1-4, with TRBD1 identical over 9 bases. CDR3 size: 15 residues. V gave up 4 bases and J gave up 7 bases; unmatched junction bases: 6. Per the germline V gene, CDR1 is KGHDR and CDR2 is SFDVKD. This CDR3 reads CATSDPTGGGEKLFF. CDR3 bases: TGTGCCACCAGTGACCCGACAGGGGGAGGTGAAAAACTGTTTTTT.

A few counts support this clone. This chain links TRBV30 with TRBJ2-2; D is unresolved. CDR3 length: 13 amino acids. Germline V gene data show CDR1 as GTSNPN and CDR2 as SVGIG (reference sequence). Deletions cut 4 bases from V and 5 bases from J, with 11 bases between. Here the CDR3 DNA reads TGTGCCTGGAACAGAGATGGTACCGGGGAGCTGTTTTTT. Its translation: CAWNRDGTGELFF.

The chain has TRBV7-2 and TRBJ1-2; no clear D gene. The CDR3 totals 14 residues. Germline V gives CDR1 SGHTA, CDR2 FQGNSA. V was pared by 0 bases and J by 7 bases, with 12 bases between. CDR3 residues: CASSLATFSGGYTF. CDR3 DNA: TGTGCCAGCAGCTTAGCGACATTTTCTGGTGGCTACACCTTC.